This T cell receptor beta chain was found in a study of T cells expressing NK-cell markers. Study conclusions and caveats: In six donors, dominant NKG2C+ clonotypes were roughly 1.0-7.0% of CD8+ T cells.

Synthesis of TCR beta cDNA relied on 5'RACE template switching carrying UMIs. Following a re-call of the 5' RACE reads, TCRdb has one entry per CDR3 protein and lacks DNA. In total, the table holds 350,000 to 500,000 distinct CDR3 sequences. To note about this clonotype: The antigen is not known.

Germline CDR1 SGDLS, CDR2 YYNGEE. The CDR3 has 15 amino acids. The V and J genes are TRBV9 and TRBJ2-5; without DNA, the TCRdb call of TRBD2 cannot be checked. This receptor was obtained from a woman aged 18 to 75 in good health. Material for sequencing was blood T cells: a sorted CD56 or NKG2C T cell subset, CD4+ or CD8+ T cells, or bulk PBMC T cells (not recorded which). The CDR3 reads CASSVEGLAQETQYF.